A single sample gave rise to the 8 T cell receptor beta chains below, sequenced in a study of blood T cell repertoires in COVID-19 (TCRdb year 2020). The library was made by the immunoSEQ multiplex PCR assay. TCRdb took this table from immuneACCESS and kept in-frame rearrangements with V and J called. Such tables lack part of the clones; where checked against another copy, unresolved V genes explain under half of the gap, and the rest is unexplained. The sample records 250,000 or so clones, 88% of which are singletons. The ten biggest clones cover over 1.1% of the sample. The sample taken for sequencing was peripheral blood. The source of these receptors is a man at least 80 years old with acute or convalescent COVID-19.

V usage is TRBV6-2 or TRBV6-3 and J usage is TRBJ2-7, with TRBD2 matching 12 bases. Germline assignment: CDR1 MNHEY and CDR2 SVGEGT. The CDR3 extends over 17 amino acids. The V segment lost 5 bases and the J segment 0 bases; nucleotides outside the gene matches: 8. CDR3 DNA sequence: TGTGCCAGCAGTCGTAGGACTAGCGGGGCATCCTCCTACGAGCAGTACTTC. Its translation is CASSRRTSGASSYEQYF.

This chain connects TRBV6-1 to TRBJ1-5; tentatively, D is TRBD1 (6 bases). The CDR3 is made up of 19 amino acids. The germline gives CDR1 MNHNS, CDR2 SASEGT. V dropped 4 bases and J dropped 2 bases, with 24 bases sitting between them. CDR3 sequence reads: CASSVHQTIGQRRNQPQHF. The DNA for the CDR3 is TGTGCCAGCAGTGTTCATCAAACAATTGGACAGAGGCGCAATCAGCCCCAGCATTTT.

V is TRBV5-4 and J is TRBJ1-2; D remains ambiguous. From germline, CDR1 is SGHNT and CDR2 YYREEE (reference sequence). CDR3 size: 15 residues. Trimming removed 0 bases at V and 8 bases at J, with 17 bases between. CDR3: CASSLALEGTQGYTF. CDR3 nucleotide sequence: TGTGCCAGCAGCTTGGCTCTGGAGGGTACTCAGGGCTACACCTTC.

This clone is a singleton in its sample. V is TRBV10-3 and J is TRBJ1-1; unclear D gene. CDR1 is ENHRY, CDR2 SYGVKD, per germline. With 2 bases removed from V and 2 bases from J, the gap between germline ends came to 15 bases. The CDR3 is made up of 16 amino acids. The CDR3 loop is CAISEPYPVSNTEAFF. In DNA form, the CDR3 reads TGTGCCATCAGTGAGCCTTACCCGGTATCTAACACTGAAGCTTTCTTT.

This clone came up once. This chain connects TRBV6-5 to TRBJ1-4; D gene uncertain. CDR1 and CDR2 from the germline V gene are MNHEY and SVGAGI. The CDR3 is made up of 13 amino acids. V was cut by 11 bases and J by 0 bases, with 10 bases left in between. The CDR3 DNA follows: TGTGCCGTCGGGTCCCCAACTAATGAAAAACTGTTTTTT. Translation gives CAVGSPTNEKLFF.

CDR3 nucleotide sequence: TGTGCCAGCAGCCCCGGTAGCAGCCACACTGAAGCTTTCTTT. Its protein is CASSPGSSHTEAFF. This chain links TRBV5-5 with TRBJ1-1; D ambiguous. Trimming left V 4 bases short and J 3 bases short, with 13 bases between. Germline V CDR1 and CDR2: SGHKS, YYEKEE (reference sequence). The CDR3 covers 14 residues.

The chain has TRBV3-1 (or the pseudogene TRBV3-2) and TRBJ2-7; possibly TRBD1 for D (5 bases). This CDR3 comprises 14 residues. Trimming pared 4 bases from V and 4 bases from J, leaving 14 bases between. Germline-derived CDR1 and CDR2 are LGHDT and YNNKEL (reference sequence). This chain's CDR3 is CASSPRRGAYEQYF. As DNA, the CDR3 is TGTGCCAGCAGCCCGAGAAGGGGTGCGTACGAGCAGTACTTC.

This chain uses TRBV6-6 with TRBJ2-2; 7 nucleotides align to TRBD1. This CDR3 is built from 15 residues. Germline V gene sequence: CDR1 MNHNY, CDR2 SVGAGI (reference sequence). V dropped 6 bases and J dropped 0; count of bases not matched to a gene: 4. The CDR3: CASRLQGSNTGELFF. DNA of the CDR3: TGTGCCAGCAGACTACAGGGGTCGAACACCGGGGAGCTGTTTTTT.